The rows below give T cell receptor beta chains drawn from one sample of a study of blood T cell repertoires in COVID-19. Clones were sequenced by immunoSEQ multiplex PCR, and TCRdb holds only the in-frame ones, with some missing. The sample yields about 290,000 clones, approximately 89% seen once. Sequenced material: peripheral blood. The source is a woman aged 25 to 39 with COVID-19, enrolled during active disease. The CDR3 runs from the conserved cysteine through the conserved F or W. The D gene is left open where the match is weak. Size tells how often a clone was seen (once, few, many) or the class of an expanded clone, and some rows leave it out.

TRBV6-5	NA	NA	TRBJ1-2	TGTGCCAGCAGTTCGGACTGGGAGGGAGGCCTATATGGCTACACCTTC	CASSSDWEGGLYGYTF
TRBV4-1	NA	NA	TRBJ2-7	TGCGCCGCCAGTCCCGTGTCGGGCTACGAGCAGTACTTC	CAASPVSGYEQYF
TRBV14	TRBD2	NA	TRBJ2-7	TGTGCCAGCAGCCATTTTAGCGGGGGGACCTACGAGCAGTACTTC	CASSHFSGGTYEQYF
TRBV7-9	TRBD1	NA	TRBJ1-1	TGTGCCAGCAGCTTACAGGGGGTGGGCACTGAAGCTTTCTTT	CASSLQGVGTEAFF
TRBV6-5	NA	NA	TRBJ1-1	TGTGCCAGCAGTTACAGTCAGGTTCGGTCTGAAGCTTTCTTT	CASSYSQVRSEAFF
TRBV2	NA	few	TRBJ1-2	TGTGCCACCACCCTGGCAGGAGGAGCTAACTATGGCTACACCTTC	CATTLAGGANYGYTF
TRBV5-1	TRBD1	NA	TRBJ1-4	TGCGCCAGCAGCATAACAGGGGGCGTTTACGAAAAACTGTTTTTT	CASSITGGVYEKLFF
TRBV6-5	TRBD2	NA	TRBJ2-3	TGTGCCAGCAGTACTAGCGGGGGGGCAGATACGCAGTATTTT	CASSTSGGADTQYF
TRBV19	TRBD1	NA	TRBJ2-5	TGTGCCAGTAGATTGACAGGGGTCAGCCAAGAGACCCAGTACTTC	CASRLTGVSQETQYF
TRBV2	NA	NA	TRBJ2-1	TGTGCCAGCGAGGTTTCCTACAATGAGCAGTTCTTC	CASEVSYNEQFF
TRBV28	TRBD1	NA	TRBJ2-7	TGTGCCAGCGGGAGCCCAGACAGGGGAGAAGACGAGCAGTACTTC	CASGSPDRGEDEQYF
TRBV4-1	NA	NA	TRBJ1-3	TGCGCCAGCAGCCCCGCGTCCAACCCTGGAAACACCATATATTTT	CASSPASNPGNTIYF
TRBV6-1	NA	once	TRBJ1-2	TGTGCCAGCAGTGAAGCAAGTGGACAAGCAATAAACTATGGCTACACCTTC	CASSEASGQAINYGYTF
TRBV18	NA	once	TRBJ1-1	TGTGCCAGCTCCCGTTCGACAGGGAACACTGAAGCTTTCTTT	CASSRSTGNTEAFF
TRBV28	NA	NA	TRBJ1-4	TGTGCCAGCAGTTCGAGTAGACAGTTGGAAAAACTGTTTTTT	CASSSSRQLEKLFF
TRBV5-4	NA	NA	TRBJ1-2	TGTGCCAGCAGCTTGGTGGCAGGGATTATCTATGGCTACACCTTC	CASSLVAGIIYGYTF
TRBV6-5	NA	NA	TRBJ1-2	TGTGCCAGCAGTTTTTCCCCCCCCAGCGTTGATGGCTACACCTTC	CASSFSPPSVDGYTF
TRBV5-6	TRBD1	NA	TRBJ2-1	TGTGCCAGCAGCTGGGGACAGCCTAACAATGAGCAGTTCTTC	CASSWGQPNNEQFF
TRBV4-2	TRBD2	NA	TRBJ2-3	TGTGCCAGCAGCCAATCCTCTAGCGGGGCGGCTTCAGATACGCAGTATTTT	CASSQSSSGAASDTQYF
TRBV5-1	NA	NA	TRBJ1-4	TGCGCCAGCAGCGAAGGTCCGAAAAGGGGTGAAAAACTGTTTTTT	CASSEGPKRGEKLFF
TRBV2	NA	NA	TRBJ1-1	TGTGCCGCGGGGACTTACACTGAAGCTTTCTTT	CAAGTYTEAFF
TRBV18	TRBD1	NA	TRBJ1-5	TGTGCCAGCTCACCACCTCCGGACAGGGGAAATCAGCCCCAGCATTTT	CASSPPPDRGNQPQHF
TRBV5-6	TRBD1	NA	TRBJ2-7	TGTGCCAGCAGCTTGGGTTTGGGACAGGGGAGGGTCGAGCAGTACTTC	CASSLGLGQGRVEQYF
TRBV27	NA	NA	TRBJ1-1	TGTGCCAGCAGTTTAGCGGGTCCGAACACTGAAGCTTTCTTT	CASSLAGPNTEAFF
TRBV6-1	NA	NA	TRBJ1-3	TGTGCCAGCAGTGGATCACCGGGACAAGGGGGAAACACCATATATTTT	CASSGSPGQGGNTIYF
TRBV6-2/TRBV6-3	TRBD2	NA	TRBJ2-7	TGTGCCAGCAGTGACCCTAGCGGGGGGACCTACGAGCAGTACTTC	CASSDPSGGTYEQYF
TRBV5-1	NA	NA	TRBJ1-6	TGCGCCAGCAGCTTGGTGGCCAATGTGGCCCTCCACTTT	CASSLVANVALHF
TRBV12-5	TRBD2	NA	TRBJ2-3	TGTGCTAGTGGTATCGGACTAGCGGATACAGATACGCAGTATTTT	CASGIGLADTDTQYF
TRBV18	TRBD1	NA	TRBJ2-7	TGTGCCAGCTCGCCGGACAGGGTATCCGAGCAGTACTTC	CASSPDRVSEQYF
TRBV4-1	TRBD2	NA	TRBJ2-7	TGCGCCAGCAGCCAAGAATCTAGCGGACCCTACGAGCAGTACTTC	CASSQESSGPYEQYF
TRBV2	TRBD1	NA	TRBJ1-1	TGTGCCAGCAGCTCGGGACAGTTGAACACTGAAGCTTTCTTT	CASSSGQLNTEAFF
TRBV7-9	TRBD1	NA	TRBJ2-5	TGTGCCAGCATCGACACAGGGGGCCGGGAGACCCAGTACTTC	CASIDTGGRETQYF
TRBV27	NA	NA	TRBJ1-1	TGTGCCAGCAAATTAACCCAGGGGAACACTGAAGCTTTCTTT	CASKLTQGNTEAFF